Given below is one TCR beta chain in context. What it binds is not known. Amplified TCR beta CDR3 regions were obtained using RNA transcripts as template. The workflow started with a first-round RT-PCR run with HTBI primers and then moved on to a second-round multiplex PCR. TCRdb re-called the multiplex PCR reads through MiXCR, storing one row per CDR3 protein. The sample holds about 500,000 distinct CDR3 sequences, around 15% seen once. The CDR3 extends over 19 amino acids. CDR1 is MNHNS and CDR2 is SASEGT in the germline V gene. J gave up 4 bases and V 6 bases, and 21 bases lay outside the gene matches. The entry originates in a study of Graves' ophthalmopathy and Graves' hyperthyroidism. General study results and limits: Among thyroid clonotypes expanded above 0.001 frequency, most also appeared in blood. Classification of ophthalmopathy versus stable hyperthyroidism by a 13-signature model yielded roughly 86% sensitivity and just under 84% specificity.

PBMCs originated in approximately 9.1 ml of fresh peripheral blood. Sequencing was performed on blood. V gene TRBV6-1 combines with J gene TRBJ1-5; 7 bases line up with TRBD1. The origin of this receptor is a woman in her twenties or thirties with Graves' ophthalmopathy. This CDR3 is CASSETGFIDLGINQPQHF. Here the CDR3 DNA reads TGTGCCAGCAGCGAGACAGGGTTTATTGACCTGGGAATAAATCAGCCCCAGCATTTT.